These T cell receptor beta chains were read from a single sample in a study of T cell responses to AZD1222 COVID-19 vaccine. The assay was immunoSEQ multiplex PCR, and TCRdb's table has in-frame clones only and misses some. The sample holds 130,000 or so clones, about 82% seen once. Sequences were derived from peripheral blood, sampled on day 0 of AZD1222 vaccination. All receptors derive from an adult in good health. Each CDR3 is given with its conserved first and last residue. The order of the fields is V gene, clone size, J gene, D gene, CDR3 protein, CDR3 DNA. D genes are given only for firm matches. Size values are once, few and many counts, or a class for expanded clones, and some rows have none.

>TRBV10-3|-|TRBJ1-3|TRBD1
CAIRRLGTAGNTIYF
TGTGCCATCAGGCGACTTGGGACAGCTGGAAACACCATATATTTT
>TRBV2|-|TRBJ1-1|-
CASINGRDQNTEAFF
TGTGCCAGCATTAACGGACGGGACCAGAACACTGAAGCTTTCTTT
>TRBV10-3|-|TRBJ2-5|-
CAISESMETQYF
TGTGCCATCAGTGAGTCGATGGAGACCCAGTACTTC
>TRBV20-1|-|TRBJ1-2|-
CSAGQVYGYTF
TGCAGTGCAGGACAAGTTTATGGCTACACCTTC
>TRBV28|once|TRBJ1-3|TRBD1
CASSLDRVGNTIYF
TGTGCCAGCAGTCTCGACAGGGTTGGAAACACCATATATTTT
>TRBV5-5|-|TRBJ1-1|-
CASSLGPGAEAFF
TGTGCCAGCAGCTTAGGACCGGGCGCTGAAGCTTTCTTT
>TRBV12-3/TRBV12-4|-|TRBJ1-2|TRBD1
CASSSDRVDGYTF
TGTGCCAGCAGTTCGGACAGGGTTGATGGCTACACCTTC
>TRBV2|-|TRBJ2-1|-
CASSGYNEQFF
TGTGCCAGCAGTGGCTACAATGAGCAGTTCTTC
>TRBV12-3/TRBV12-4|-|TRBJ1-1|-
CASSQTGGAAFF
TGTGCCAGCAGTCAGACGGGGGGCGCGGCTTTCTTT
>TRBV5-6|-|TRBJ1-1|-
CASSARNSDTEAFF
TGTGCCAGCAGCGCCAGGAACTCGGACACTGAAGCTTTCTTT
>TRBV11-2|-|TRBJ2-7|-
CASSLPGISSYEQYF
TGTGCCAGCAGCTTACCGGGGATAAGCTCCTACGAGCAGTACTTC
>TRBV7-8|-|TRBJ2-5|TRBD2
CASSLVAGGETQYF
TGTGCCAGCAGCTTAGTGGCGGGAGGAGAGACCCAGTACTTC
>TRBV14|-|TRBJ2-2|-
CASSQERVTGELFF
TGTGCCAGCAGCCAAGAAAGGGTTACCGGGGAGCTGTTTTTT
>TRBV19|few|TRBJ1-2|-
CASSPQVIYGYTF
TGTGCCAGTTCTCCTCAGGTGATCTATGGCTACACCTTC
>TRBV5-1|-|TRBJ2-3|TRBD2
CASTLGGSPTDTQYF
TGCGCCAGCACCCTGGGGGGGAGCCCCACAGATACGCAGTATTTT
>TRBV19|once|TRBJ2-7|-
CASSNRYEQYF
TGTGCCAGTAGTAACAGGTACGAGCAGTACTTC
>TRBV10-3|many|TRBJ2-1|TRBD1
CAISTGTGFGNEQFF
TGTGCCATCAGTACCGGGACAGGTTTTGGCAATGAGCAGTTCTTC
>TRBV18|-|TRBJ2-7|-
CASSPGPGTYEQYF
TGTGCCAGCTCCCCCGGGCCCGGAACCTACGAGCAGTACTTC
>TRBV19|few|TRBJ2-7|-
CASSIDEGSHEQYF
TGTGCCAGTAGTATAGACGAGGGTTCCCACGAGCAGTACTTC
>TRBV27|-|TRBJ2-1|-
CASSFSGGVDEQFF
TGTGCCAGCAGTTTTTCCGGGGGAGTGGATGAGCAGTTCTTC
>TRBV9|-|TRBJ2-5|-
CASSVDRGVGETQYF
TGTGCCAGCAGCGTAGATCGCGGGGTTGGGGAGACCCAGTACTTC
>TRBV5-4|-|TRBJ1-3|-
CASSFGFASGSGNTIYF
TGTGCCAGCAGCTTTGGGTTCGCCTCCGGCTCTGGAAACACCATATATTTT
>TRBV5-1|once|TRBJ1-1|-
CASSRGPLNTEAFF
TGCGCCAGCAGCCGGGGACCTCTGAACACTGAAGCTTTCTTT
>TRBV5-8|-|TRBJ2-7|-
CASSFAGGYLYEQYF
TGTGCCAGCAGCTTCGCAGGGGGGTACCTCTACGAGCAGTACTTC
>TRBV10-3|-|TRBJ1-3|-
CAISEGNTIYF
TGTGCCATCAGTGAAGGAAACACCATATATTTT
>TRBV19|few|TRBJ1-1|-
CASSIDFGGPEAFF
TGTGCCAGTAGTATAGATTTCGGGGGACCTGAAGCTTTCTTT
>TRBV5-5|-|TRBJ1-2|-
CASSFTDRSYGYTF
TGTGCCAGCAGCTTTACCGACCGCAGCTATGGCTACACCTTC
>TRBV6-5|-|TRBJ1-6|-
CASSYDSSYNSPLHF
TGTGCCAGCAGTTACGACAGCTCCTATAATTCACCCCTCCACTTT
>TRBV19|-|TRBJ2-1|TRBD2
CASSRTSGRSNEQFF
TGTGCCAGTAGTCGGACTAGCGGGAGAAGCAATGAGCAGTTCTTC
>TRBV18|few|TRBJ2-5|-
CASSPETVGAQYF
TGTGCCAGCTCACCAGAGACAGTGGGGGCCCAGTACTTC
>TRBV6-1|-|TRBJ1-2|-
CASSEAGPGVPLKGYTF
TGTGCCAGCAGTGAAGCAGGCCCGGGGGTTCCATTGAAAGGCTACACCTTC
>TRBV11-3|few|TRBJ1-1|-
CASSLNVAGLAFF
TGTGCCAGCAGCTTAAATGTGGCAGGGCTGGCTTTCTTT
>TRBV28|-|TRBJ2-1|-
CASSLPIRVVNNEQFF
TGTGCCAGCAGTTTACCGATAAGGGTTGTCAACAATGAGCAGTTCTTC
>TRBV1|-|TRBJ2-5|-
CTSSLPGTSRSGETQYF
TGCACCAGCAGCCTTCCCGGGACTAGCCGGAGCGGGGAGACCCAGTACTTC
>TRBV6-5|-|TRBJ1-1|TRBD1
CASSYSRQGVTEAFF
TGTGCCAGCAGTTACTCTCGACAGGGGGTCACTGAAGCTTTCTTT
>TRBV10-2|-|TRBJ2-1|TRBD1
CASSEFGQGASEQFF
TGCGCCAGCAGTGAATTTGGACAGGGTGCTTCTGAGCAGTTCTTC
>TRBV7-9|-|TRBJ2-2|TRBD2
CASTRPGTSGSGGELFF
TGTGCCAGCACCCGTCCCGGGACTAGCGGGAGTGGCGGGGAGCTGTTTTTT
>TRBV5-1|-|TRBJ2-1|TRBD2
CASSLAGSSSYNEQFF
TGCGCCAGCAGCCTAGCGGGCTCGAGCTCCTACAATGAGCAGTTCTTC
>TRBV10-3|-|TRBJ2-7|-
CAISETGWGKSSYEQYF
TGTGCCATCAGTGAAACAGGTTGGGGGAAGAGCTCCTACGAGCAGTACTTC
>TRBV5-8|-|TRBJ2-1|-
CASTTDRGNEQFF
TGTGCCAGCACTACCGATCGGGGCAATGAGCAGTTCTTC
>TRBV13|-|TRBJ2-2|-
CASSFPGGQTNTGELFF
TGTGCCAGCAGCTTCCCAGGGGGGCAAACGAACACCGGGGAGCTGTTTTTT
>TRBV7-2|few|TRBJ2-1|-
CASSLGIQGGEQFF
TGTGCCAGCAGCTTAGGCATACAGGGGGGGGAGCAGTTCTTC
>TRBV7-9|once|TRBJ1-1|-
CASSLRSQPGFEAFF
TGTGCCAGCAGCCTAAGGTCCCAACCCGGGTTCGAAGCTTTCTTT
>TRBV19|-|TRBJ1-1|-
CASSMDQGYTEAFF
TGTGCCAGTAGTATGGACCAGGGGTACACTGAAGCTTTCTTT
>TRBV7-8|-|TRBJ1-2|TRBD1
CASSKGAYYGYTF
TGTGCCAGCAGCAAGGGGGCATACTATGGCTACACCTTC
>TRBV9|-|TRBJ1-2|-
CASSPPGRAFNYGYTF
TGTGCCAGCAGCCCCCCGGGGAGGGCCTTCAACTATGGCTACACCTTC
>TRBV27|once|TRBJ2-7|-
CASRMIGGYEQYF
TGTGCCAGCAGGATGATCGGTGGCTACGAGCAGTACTTC
>TRBV11-2|-|TRBJ2-7|-
CASSLGGVYEQYF
TGTGCCAGCAGCTTAGGTGGGGTCTACGAGCAGTACTTC
>TRBV4-1|-|TRBJ1-1|-
CASSQVEQKNTEAFF
TGCGCCAGCAGCCAAGTGGAGCAGAAGAACACTGAAGCTTTCTTT
>TRBV11-2|-|TRBJ2-3|-
CASSSRADTQYF
TGTGCCAGCAGCTCTAGGGCAGATACGCAGTATTTT
>TRBV12-3/TRBV12-4|-|TRBJ1-1|-
CASSLFGEAEAFF
TGTGCCAGCAGTTTATTCGGAGAGGCTGAAGCTTTCTTT
>TRBV25-1|-|TRBJ2-7|-
CASSEYLQGGDEQYF
TGTGCCAGCAGTGAATACCTCCAGGGTGGTGACGAGCAGTACTTC
>TRBV19|-|TRBJ1-4|TRBD1
CASSAQPRLSGGVNEKLFF
TGTGCCAGTAGTGCGCAGCCGCGGCTTTCAGGGGGTGTTAATGAAAAACTGTTTTTT
>TRBV13|-|TRBJ1-1|-
CASSHQTHTEAFF
TGTGCCAGCAGCCACCAGACACACACTGAAGCTTTCTTT
>TRBV2|-|TRBJ1-2|-
CASSGGQGSAYGYTF
TGTGCCAGCAGTGGAGGGCAGGGGAGTGCCTATGGCTACACCTTC
>TRBV3-1/TRBV3-2|-|TRBJ1-1|TRBD1
CASSQDLFGGWWGQRRNTEAFF
TGTGCCAGCAGCCAAGATCTTTTCGGAGGTTGGTGGGGACAGCGGAGGAACACTGAAGCTTTCTTT
>TRBV7-9|-|TRBJ2-2|-
CASSLVEGANTGELFF
TGTGCCAGCAGCTTAGTAGAGGGGGCGAACACCGGGGAGCTGTTTTTT
>TRBV4-3|-|TRBJ1-3|-
CASSQEGTTHSGNTIYF
TGCGCCAGCAGCCAAGAGGGCACCACCCACTCTGGAAACACCATATATTTT
>TRBV29-1|-|TRBJ1-1|-
CSVRMGPEAFF
TGCAGCGTTAGGATGGGCCCTGAAGCTTTCTTT